Below, 14 T cell receptor beta chains from the same sample are listed, as sequenced in a study of T cell responses to AZD1222 COVID-19 vaccine. Sequencing was performed with immunoSEQ multiplex PCR; in TCRdb, only in-frame clones are kept and a portion is missing. The sample records about 130,000 clones, about 90% being singletons. Sequences were derived from peripheral blood, sampled on day 0 of AZD1222 vaccination. These receptors all come from an adult in good health.

The chain uses TRBV5-6 and TRBJ1-2; no clear D gene. The CDR3 spans 15 residues. V lost 6 bases to trimming and J lost 2 bases, with 17 bases between them. Germline V CDR1 and CDR2: SGHDT, YYEEEE. The CDR3 sequence is CASTLILGSNYGYTF. CDR3 nucleotides: TGTGCCAGCACCCTTATTCTGGGCTCAAACTATGGCTACACCTTC.

V gene TRBV5-1 combines with J gene TRBJ2-3; D may be TRBD1 or TRBD2 (5 bases each). Trimming stripped 0 bases from V and 1 base from J, with 15 bases between. The CDR3 spans 17 residues. Per germline, CDR1 SGHRS and CDR2 YFSETQ. CDR3 amino acids: CASSLAGPGAGTDTQYF. In DNA, the CDR3 is TGCGCCAGCAGCTTGGCAGGCCCCGGGGCGGGCACAGATACGCAGTATTTT.

This chain uses TRBV7-6 with TRBJ1-2, with TRBD1 matching 7 bases. The CDR3 is made up of 13 amino acids. CDR1 and CDR2 (germline): SGHVS, FNYEAQ. The V gene end was trimmed by 5 bases and the J gene end by 6 bases; junction bases not matched to a gene: 6. In nucleotides, the CDR3 is TGTGCCAGCAGCCCGGGACAGTTGGATGGCTACACCTTC. This translates into CASSPGQLDGYTF. The whole variable domain, remainder taken from reference TRBV7-6 and TRBJ1-2, is GAGVSQSPRYKVTKRGQDVALRCDPISGHVSLYWYRQALGQGPEFLTYFNYEAQQDKSGLPNDRFSAERPEGSISTLTIQRTEQRDSAMYRCASSPGQLDGYTFGSGTRLTVV.

This clone has a handful of counts. The rearrangement uses TRBV7-9 and TRBJ1-3; D is undetermined. Per germline, CDR1 SEHNR and CDR2 FQNEAQ (reference sequence). The CDR3 has 18 residues. Trimming shortened V by 5 bases and J by 1 base, and 21 bases separated the two germline ends. The CDR3 protein is CASSPRAPGRTSGNTIYF. CDR3 in DNA: TGTGCCAGCAGCCCTAGGGCTCCAGGCCGTACATCTGGAAACACCATATATTTT.

The rearrangement joins TRBV23-1 to TRBJ2-7; TRBD2 might be the D (5 bases). TRBV23-1 is noted as an ORF with a role that remains uncertain. The CDR3 loop spans 14 amino acids. The V end lost 0 bases, the J end lost 4 bases, and 10 bases lay between the germline ends. The CDR3 reads CASSQSEGVYEQYF. The CDR3 DNA sequence: TGCGCCAGCAGTCAATCCGAGGGTGTATACGAGCAGTACTTC.

The count of this clone is one. In DNA form, the CDR3 reads TGTGCCACCATGACGGGGCTGGGAGATACGCAGTATTTT. Amino acid sequence: CATMTGLGDTQYF. The chain couples TRBV24-1 to TRBJ2-3; D tentatively fits TRBD1 or TRBD2 (5 bases each). Germline V gives CDR1 KGHDR, CDR2 SFDVKD. Trimming removed 8 bases at V and 5 bases at J, with 13 bases between. CDR3 length: 13 amino acids.

This clone has only one observation. A junction boundary mismatches the germline segment, possibly from a read error. This chain links TRBV2 with TRBJ1-5; the match to TRBD1 covers 7 bases. Germline CDR1 SNHLY, CDR2 FYNNEI. This CDR3 comprises 13 residues. This chain's CDR3 is CASRWTGNEPQHF. In nucleotides, the CDR3 is TGTGCCAGCAGGTGGACAGGCAATGAGCCCCAGCATTTT.

The chain couples TRBV28 to TRBJ1-5; TRBD1 might be the D (5 bases). The germline V gene encodes CDR1 MDHEN and CDR2 SYDVKM. CDR3 length: 14 amino acids. V gave up 11 bases and J gave up 1 base, with 15 bases separating them. CDR3 region: CAYGGQGSNQPQHF. DNA for the CDR3: TGTGCCTACGGTGGCCAGGGAAGCAATCAGCCCCAGCATTTT.

The chain recombines TRBV28 with TRBJ2-3; no reliable D call. This CDR3 contains 16 residues. From germline, CDR1 is MDHEN and CDR2 SYDVKM. The V end was cut by 10 bases, the J end by 0 bases, with 20 bases between. The CDR3 is CATTSVGYPSTDTQYF. The CDR3 DNA follows: TGTGCCACTACGAGCGTAGGATATCCTAGCACAGATACGCAGTATTTT.

V gene TRBV25-1 combines with J gene TRBJ1-2; unclear D gene. Germline CDR1 reads MGHDK; CDR2 reads SYGVNS. The germline V and J ends were trimmed by 2 bases and 5 bases, with 9 bases remaining between them. The CDR3 is 13 amino acids. The CDR3 loop is CASSEVRAYGYTF. The CDR3 DNA is TGTGCCAGCAGTGAAGTACGGGCGTATGGCTACACCTTC.

The chain combines TRBV7-9 with TRBJ2-2, with unresolved D. The CDR3 is made up of 13 amino acids. Per the germline V gene, CDR1 is SEHNR and CDR2 is FQNEAQ (reference sequence). V lost 1 base and J 3 bases, leaving 3 bases between the germline ends. The CDR3 coding sequence is TGTGCCAGCAGCTTAGGTGACACCGGGGAGCTGTTTTTT. Translation gives CASSLGDTGELFF.

The chain is built from TRBV29-1 and TRBJ1-1; D gene unclear. Per the germline V gene, CDR1 is SQVTM and CDR2 is ANQGSEA. Trimming left V 3 bases short and J 3 bases short, with 11 bases between. There are 13 residues in the CDR3. The CDR3 nucleotides read TGCAGCGTTGATGGACGGCGAGACACTGAAGCTTTCTTT. Encoded protein: CSVDGRRDTEAFF.

This chain's CDR3 is CASSRNRDEQYF. CDR3 coding DNA: TGCGCCAGCAGTCGGAACAGGGACGAGCAGTACTTC. The V and J genes are TRBV10-1 and TRBJ2-7, with a possible D match to TRBD1 (6 bases). Germline V gene data show CDR1 as WNHNN and CDR2 as SYGVQD (reference sequence). The germline V and J ends were trimmed by 5 bases and 5 bases, with 10 bases remaining between them. The CDR3 length is 12 residues.

This clone has more than one count but fewer than ten. This rearrangement joins TRBV27 to TRBJ2-1; 10 bases are shared with TRBD2. Germline CDR1 reads MNHEY; CDR2 reads SMNVEV (reference sequence). V lost 8 bases to trimming and J lost 3 bases; unmatched junction nucleotides: 10. This CDR3 contains 16 residues. The CDR3 coding sequence is TGTGCCAGCCGCGGGATGGGGACTAGCGACTACAATGAGCAGTTCTTC. Amino acids: CASRGMGTSDYNEQFF.